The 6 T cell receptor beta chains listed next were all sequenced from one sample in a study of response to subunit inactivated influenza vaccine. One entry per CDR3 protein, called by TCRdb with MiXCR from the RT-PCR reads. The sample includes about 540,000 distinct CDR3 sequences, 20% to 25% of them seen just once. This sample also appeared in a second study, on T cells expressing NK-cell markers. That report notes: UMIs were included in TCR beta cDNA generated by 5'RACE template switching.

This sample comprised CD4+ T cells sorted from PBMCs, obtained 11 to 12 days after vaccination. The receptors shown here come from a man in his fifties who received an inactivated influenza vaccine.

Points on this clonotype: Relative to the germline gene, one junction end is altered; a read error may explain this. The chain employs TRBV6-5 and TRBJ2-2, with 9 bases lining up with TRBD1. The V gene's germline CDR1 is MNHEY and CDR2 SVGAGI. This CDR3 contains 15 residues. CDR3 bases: TGTGCCAGCAGTTACGGGACAGGGTACACCGGGGAGCTGGTTTTT. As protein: CASSYGTGYTGELVF.

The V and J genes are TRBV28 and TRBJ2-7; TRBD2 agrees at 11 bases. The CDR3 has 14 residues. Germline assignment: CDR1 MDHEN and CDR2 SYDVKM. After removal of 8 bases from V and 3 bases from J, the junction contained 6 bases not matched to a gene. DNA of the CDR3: TGTGCCAGCCTTTCCGGGACTAGCGGCTACGAGCAGTACTTC. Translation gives CASLSGTSGYEQYF.

DNA for the CDR3: TGTGCCTGGAGTGTACTCCCCTCGAGTGAGCAGTACTTC. This translates into CAWSVLPSSEQYF. This chain connects TRBV30 to TRBJ2-7; D not resolved. Germline CDR1 is GTSNPN and CDR2 is SVGIG (reference sequence). The germline V and J ends were trimmed by 0 bases and 7 bases, with 13 bases remaining between them. The CDR3 loop spans 13 amino acids.

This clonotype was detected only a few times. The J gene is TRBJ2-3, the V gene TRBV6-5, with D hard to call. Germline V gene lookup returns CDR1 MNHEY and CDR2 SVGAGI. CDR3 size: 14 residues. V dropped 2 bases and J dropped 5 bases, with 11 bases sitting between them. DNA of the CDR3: TGTGCCAGCAGTTACGGCCCGGCCGGAGATACGCAGTATTTT. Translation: CASSYGPAGDTQYF.

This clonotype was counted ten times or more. In nucleotides, the CDR3 is TGTGCCAGCAGCGTCTCTAGCGGTAGCACAGATACGCAGTATTTT. Translation: CASSVSSGSTDTQYF. The V call is TRBV7-9, the J call TRBJ2-3; TRBD2 matches at 7 bases. The trim removed 5 bases at V and 0 bases at J, leaving 5 bases unmatched. The CDR3 is 15 amino acids. The V gene's germline CDR1 is SEHNR and CDR2 FQNEAQ (reference sequence).

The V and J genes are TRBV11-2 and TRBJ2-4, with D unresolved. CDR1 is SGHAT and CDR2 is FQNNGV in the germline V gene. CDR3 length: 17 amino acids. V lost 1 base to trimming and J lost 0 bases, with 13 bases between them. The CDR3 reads CASSLAGRALAKNIQYF. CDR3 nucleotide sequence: TGTGCCAGCAGCTTAGCTGGCCGAGCTCTAGCCAAAAACATTCAGTACTTC.